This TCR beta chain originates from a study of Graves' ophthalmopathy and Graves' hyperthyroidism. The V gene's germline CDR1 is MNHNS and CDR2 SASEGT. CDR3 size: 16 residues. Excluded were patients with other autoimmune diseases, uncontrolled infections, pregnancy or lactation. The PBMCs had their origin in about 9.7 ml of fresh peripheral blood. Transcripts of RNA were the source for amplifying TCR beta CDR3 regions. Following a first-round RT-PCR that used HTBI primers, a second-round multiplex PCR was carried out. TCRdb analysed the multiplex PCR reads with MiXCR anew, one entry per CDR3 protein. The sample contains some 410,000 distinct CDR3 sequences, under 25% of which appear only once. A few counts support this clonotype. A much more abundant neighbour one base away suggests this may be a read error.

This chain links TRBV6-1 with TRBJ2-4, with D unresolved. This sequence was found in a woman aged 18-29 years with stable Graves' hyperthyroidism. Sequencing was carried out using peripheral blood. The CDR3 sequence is CASSEKPGRAKNIKYF. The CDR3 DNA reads TGTGCCAGCAGTGAAAAACCCGGACGAGCCAAAAACATTAAGTACTTC.